This passage covers 20 T cell receptor beta chains from one sample sequenced in a study of T cell repertoires in cytomegalovirus infection. TCRdb recomputed calls from the reads with MiXCR, one row per CDR3 protein. The sample carries some 700,000 distinct CDR3 sequences, 35% recorded once. The sequenced sample was PBMCs. The receptors here all came from a human donor in good health (CMV status not recorded). Some clones in this sample may be carry-over from other donors' samples.

Only a few counts were recorded for this clonotype. This rearrangement joins TRBV7-2 to TRBJ2-2; 7 bases agree with TRBD2. Germline V CDR1 and CDR2: SGHTA, FQGNSA. There are 15 residues in the CDR3. Unmatched junction bases numbered 4, after V lost 5 bases and J lost 1 base. CDR3: CASSPGTMNTGELFF. The DNA of the CDR3 is TGTGCCAGCAGCCCCGGGACTATGAACACCGGGGAGCTGTTTTTT.

This clonotype has more than one count but fewer than ten. The rearrangement uses TRBV28 and TRBJ1-5; TRBD1 might be the D (6 bases). The CDR3 spans 15 residues. Trimming took off 6 bases at V and 4 bases at J, with 16 bases between the two ends. The V gene's germline CDR1 is MDHEN and CDR2 SYDVKM. CDR3 in amino acids: CASRFPFQGNQPQHF. CDR3 in DNA: TGTGCCAGCAGGTTCCCCTTTCAGGGGAATCAGCCCCAGCATTTT.

J is TRBJ2-2 and V is TRBV12-3 or TRBV12-4; the match to TRBD2 covers 12 bases. The CDR3 has 19 residues. The V and J ends lost 3 bases and 4 bases, in that order; junction bases with no gene match: 12. The CDR3 protein is CASSFKTSGSLFRTGELFF. DNA of the CDR3: TGTGCCAGCAGTTTCAAGACTAGCGGGAGTTTGTTCCGCACCGGGGAGCTGTTTTTT.

The chain joins TRBV9 to TRBJ2-3; TRBD2 matches 7 bases. CDR1 is SGDLS and CDR2 is YYNGEE in the germline V gene. V shed 0 bases, J shed 2 bases, and the junction held 3 bases outside the gene matches. There are 15 residues in the CDR3. For the CDR3, the DNA is TGTGCCAGCAGCGTAGACGGGAGGAACACAGATACGCAGTATTTT. Protein product: CASSVDGRNTDTQYF.

A few counts support this clonotype. The CDR3 nucleotides are TGTGCCATCAGCGACTTGGGATCTGGGGCCAACGTCCTGACTTTC. Encoded protein: CAISDLGSGANVLTF. The chain joins TRBV10-3 to TRBJ2-6; no firm D call. This CDR3 region has 15 residues. CDR1 is ENHRY and CDR2 is SYGVKD in the germline V gene. The germline V and J ends were trimmed by 6 bases and 1 base, with 10 bases remaining between them.

J is TRBJ2-3 and V is TRBV27, with D possibly being TRBD1 (5 bases). CDR3 length: 16 amino acids. From germline, CDR1 is MNHEY and CDR2 SMNVEV (reference sequence). Trimming stripped 4 bases from V and 0 bases from J, with 14 bases between. DNA of the CDR3: TGTGCCAGCAGTTCGACAGTCCGCCTTAGCACAGATACGCAGTATTTT. Translating it yields CASSSTVRLSTDTQYF.

Comments on this clonotype: Just one base apart from a much larger clone, this may be a read error. The CDR3 ends on some other residue instead of the conserved phenylalanine or tryptophan, so this is likely a read error. This chain connects TRBV7-2 to TRBJ1-5; unclear D gene. Trimming cost V 8 bases and J 1 base, with 12 bases left between them. This CDR3 comprises 14 residues. CDR1 is SGHTA and CDR2 is FQGNSA in the germline V gene. CDR3 sequence (DNA): TGTGCCAGCGGCCAGACGTCCAGCAATCAGCCCCAGCATTTG. Its translation is CASGQTSSNQPQHL.

The rearrangement links TRBV19 to TRBJ2-7; D call uncertain. This CDR3 spans 14 amino acids. Germline assignment: CDR1 LNHDA and CDR2 SQIVND (reference sequence). Trimming cost V 5 bases and J 5 bases, with 16 bases left between them. The CDR3 sequence is CASSPQRKVHEQYF. Here the CDR3 DNA reads TGTGCCAGTAGTCCCCAGAGAAAGGTCCACGAGCAGTACTTC.

The rearrangement uses TRBV12-3 or TRBV12-4 and TRBJ1-6; D is undetermined. The CDR3 runs 15 residues. Trimming removed 7 bases from V and 9 bases from J, with 19 bases in between. In DNA, the CDR3 is TGTGCCAGCACCCAAATGGGATCCGCCTCTTCACCCCTCCACTTT. Protein product: CASTQMGSASSPLHF.

The count of this clonotype is one. The genes are TRBV2 and TRBJ2-3; D remains unclear. V was pared by 7 bases and J by 5 bases, with 10 bases between. The germline CDR1 and CDR2 sequences are SNHLY and FYNNEI. There are 12 residues in the CDR3. CDR3 nucleotides: TGTGCCAGCATGATGTTCGGAGATACGCAGTATTTT. Its protein product is CASMMFGDTQYF.

There are a few counts of this clonotype. The V and J genes are TRBV29-1 and TRBJ2-5; possibly TRBD2 for D (6 bases). The CDR3 is 15 amino acids. Trimming pared 0 bases from V and 5 bases from J, leaving 16 bases between. CDR1 is SQVTM and CDR2 is ANQGSEA in the germline V gene. CDR3: CSVEEAGLLVETQYF. CDR3 DNA: TGCAGCGTTGAAGAAGCGGGCTTGTTGGTGGAGACCCAGTACTTC.

This clonotype was counted only a few times. V usage is TRBV7-2 and J usage is TRBJ2-5, with a tentative D call TRBD2 (5 bases). The germline V gene encodes CDR1 SGHTA and CDR2 FQGNSA. The CDR3 consists of 15 residues. The germline V and J ends were trimmed by 0 bases and 5 bases, with 13 bases remaining between them. CDR3 nucleotide sequence: TGTGCCAGCAGCTTAGCACTCGCCCGAGGGGAGACCCAGTACTTC. It encodes CASSLALARGETQYF. The full variable domain, in which reference TRBV7-2 and TRBJ2-5 provide the parts outside the CDR3, is GAGVSQSPSNKVTEKGKDVELRCDPISGHTALYWYRQSLGQGLEFLIYFQGNSAPDKSGLPSDRFSAERTGGSVSTLTIQRTQQEDSAVYLCASSLALARGETQYFGPGTRLLVL.

This clonotype was detected a few times. This rearrangement joins TRBV7-8 to TRBJ1-1; no clear D. V lost 4 bases and J lost 1, with 10 bases in between. The CDR3 runs to 14 residues. CDR1 is SGHVS and CDR2 is FQNEAQ in the germline V gene. Here the CDR3 DNA reads TGTGCCAGCAGCTCTGTCACATGGAACACTGAAGCTTTCTTT. Translating gives CASSSVTWNTEAFF.

This chain uses TRBV19 with TRBJ1-5; D perhaps matches TRBD1 (5 bases). The CDR3 consists of 15 residues. Germline CDR1 is LNHDA and CDR2 is SQIVND (reference sequence). The V end lost 3 bases, the J end lost 5 bases, and 14 bases lay between the germline ends. The CDR3 here is CASSIRLWGHQPQHF. The CDR3 bases are TGTGCCAGTAGTATCCGACTTTGGGGCCATCAGCCCCAGCATTTT.

J is TRBJ1-2 and V is TRBV6-1; 8 bases fit TRBD1. This CDR3 spans 14 amino acids. From germline, CDR1 is MNHNS and CDR2 SASEGT. The V and J ends lost 4 bases and 8 bases, in that order; junction bases with no gene match: 9. This CDR3 is CASSGGQGAGGYTF. CDR3 coding DNA: TGTGCCAGCAGTGGAGGGCAGGGGGCGGGCGGCTACACCTTC.

This clonotype occurred many times. The chain uses TRBV7-2 and TRBJ1-2; the D gene is possibly TRBD1 (5 bases). Trimming took off 0 bases at V and 6 bases at J, with 11 bases between the two ends. Germline CDR1 and CDR2: SGHTA and FQGNSA. The CDR3 extends over 14 amino acids. As DNA, the CDR3 is TGTGCCAGCAGCTTAGCTCGAGGGGTAGATGGCTACACCTTC. Its translation: CASSLARGVDGYTF.

The chain combines TRBV24-1 with TRBJ2-1; TRBD2 might be the D (6 bases). The CDR3 is 14 residues long. The ends were cut back, 0 bases at V and 4 bases at J, with 6 bases in the middle. Germline loops: CDR1 KGHDR, CDR2 SFDVKD. CDR3 nucleotide sequence: TGTGCCACCAGTGATTTGGGAGGGTACAATGAGCAGTTCTTC. Amino acid sequence: CATSDLGGYNEQFF.

V gene TRBV4-2 combines with J gene TRBJ2-1, with 8 positions matching TRBD2. V lost 0 bases to trimming and J lost 12 bases; unmatched junction nucleotides: 10. The CDR3 length is 15 residues. Germline values: CDR1 LGHNA, CDR2 YNFKEQ. The CDR3 here is CASSQESGGSRGQFF. The DNA of the CDR3 is TGTGCCAGCAGCCAAGAGAGCGGGGGCTCCCGAGGGCAGTTCTTC.

V usage is TRBV19 and J usage is TRBJ2-1; the D is unclear. The CDR3 is 12 residues long. Germline CDR1 is LNHDA and CDR2 is SQIVND (reference sequence). The V gene lost 9 bases and the J gene lost 0 bases, with 6 bases spanning the gap. CDR3 sequence (DNA): TGTGCCAGCCGGAGCTCCTACAATGAGCAGTTCTTC. This translates into CASRSSYNEQFF.

Only a few counts were recorded for this clonotype. This chain links TRBV19 with TRBJ1-1; D is unresolved. CDR3 size: 14 residues. Germline-derived CDR1 and CDR2 are LNHDA and SQIVND (reference sequence). The germline V and J ends were trimmed by 8 bases and 2 bases, with 15 bases remaining between them. The CDR3 nucleotides read TGTGCCAGTTCTGATGCCGACGGCAACACTGAAGCTTTCTTT. Amino acid sequence: CASSDADGNTEAFF.